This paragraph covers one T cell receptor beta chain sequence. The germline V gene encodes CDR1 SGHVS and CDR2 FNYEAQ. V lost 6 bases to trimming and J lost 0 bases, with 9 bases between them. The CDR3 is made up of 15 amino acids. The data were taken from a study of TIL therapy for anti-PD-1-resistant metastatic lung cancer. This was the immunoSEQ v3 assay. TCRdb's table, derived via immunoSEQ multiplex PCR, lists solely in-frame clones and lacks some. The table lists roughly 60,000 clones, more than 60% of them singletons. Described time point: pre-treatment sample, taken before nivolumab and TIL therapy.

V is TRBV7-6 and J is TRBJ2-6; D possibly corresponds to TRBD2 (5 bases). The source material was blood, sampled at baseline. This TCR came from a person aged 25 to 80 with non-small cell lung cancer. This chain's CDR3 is CASRPGGSGANVLTF. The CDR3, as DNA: TGTGCCAGCAGGCCCGGAGGCTCTGGGGCCAACGTCCTGACTTTC.